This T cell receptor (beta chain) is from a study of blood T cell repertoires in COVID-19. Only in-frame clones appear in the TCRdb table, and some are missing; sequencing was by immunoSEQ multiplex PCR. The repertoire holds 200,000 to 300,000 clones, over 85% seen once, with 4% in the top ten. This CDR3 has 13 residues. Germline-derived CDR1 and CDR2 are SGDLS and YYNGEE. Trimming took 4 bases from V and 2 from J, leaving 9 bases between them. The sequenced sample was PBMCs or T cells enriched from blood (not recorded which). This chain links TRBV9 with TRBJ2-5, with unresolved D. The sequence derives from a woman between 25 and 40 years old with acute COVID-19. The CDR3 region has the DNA TGTGCCAGCAGCAATAGTTGGCAAGAGACCCAGTACTTC. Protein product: CASSNSWQETQYF.